Below, 4 T cell receptor beta chains from the same sample are listed, as sequenced in a study of blood T cell repertoires in COVID-19. Profiled with immunoSEQ multiplex PCR; TCRdb holds only in-frame clones, not every one. This table holds 200,000 to 250,000 clones, over 75% found once. Sequencing input: PBMCs or T cells enriched from blood (not recorded which). All receptors come from a man aged 40-50 years who had recovered from COVID-19.

This clone was observed once. V gene TRBV11-2 combines with J gene TRBJ1-4; D is unresolved. CDR1 and CDR2 from the germline V gene are SGHAT and FQNNGV. The CDR3 covers 15 residues. V was pared by 5 bases and J by 4 bases, with 14 bases between. CDR3 sequence (DNA): TGTGCCAGCAGCCCGAACGGCGGGATTAATGAAAAACTGTTTTTT. It translates to CASSPNGGINEKLFF.

V gene TRBV7-8 combines with J gene TRBJ2-7; possibly TRBD1 for D (5 bases). V shed 5 bases and J shed 4 bases, with 15 bases lying between them. Germline V gene data show CDR1 as SGHVS and CDR2 as FQNEAQ. The CDR3 is made up of 14 amino acids. The chain's CDR3 is CASSLLGQGYEQYF. Written as DNA, the CDR3 is TGTGCCAGCAGCCTTCTGGGGCAGGGATACGAGCAGTACTTC.

This clone came up a few times. This chain connects TRBV9 to TRBJ1-6; 8 nucleotides line up with TRBD1. The germline V gene has CDR1 SGDLS and CDR2 YYNGEE. The CDR3 is made up of 15 amino acids. V gave up 0 bases and J gave up 7 bases; unmatched junction bases: 3. The DNA for the CDR3 is TGTGCCAGCAGCGTAGACGGACAGGGAAATTCACCCCTCCACTTT. Protein sequence: CASSVDGQGNSPLHF.

In this sample, this clone turned up a few times. The chain links TRBV6-2 or TRBV6-3 to TRBJ1-6; 7 positions match TRBD1. This CDR3 region has 16 residues. The ends lost 6 bases at V and 6 bases at J; junction bases unmatched: 11. Germline CDR1 and CDR2: MNHEY and SVGEGT. Written as DNA, the CDR3 is TGTGCCAGCAGCCCTCGACAGGGCCTGGGTAATTCACCCCTCCACTTT. It encodes CASSPRQGLGNSPLHF.